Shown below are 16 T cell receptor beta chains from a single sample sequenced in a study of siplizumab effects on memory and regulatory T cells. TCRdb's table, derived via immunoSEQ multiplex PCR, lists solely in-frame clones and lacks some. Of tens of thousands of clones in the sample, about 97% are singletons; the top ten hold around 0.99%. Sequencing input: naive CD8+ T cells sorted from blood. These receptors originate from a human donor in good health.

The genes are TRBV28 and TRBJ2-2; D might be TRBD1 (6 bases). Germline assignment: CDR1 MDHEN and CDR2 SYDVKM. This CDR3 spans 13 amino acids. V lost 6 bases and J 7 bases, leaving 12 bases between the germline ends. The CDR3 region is CASRLQGGGELFF. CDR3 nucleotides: TGTGCCAGCAGACTACAGGGCGGCGGGGAGCTGTTTTTT.

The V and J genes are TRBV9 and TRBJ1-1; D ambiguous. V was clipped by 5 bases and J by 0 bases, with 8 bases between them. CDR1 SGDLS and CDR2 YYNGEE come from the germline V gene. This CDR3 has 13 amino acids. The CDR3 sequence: CASSRAMNTEAFF. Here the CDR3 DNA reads TGTGCCAGCAGTAGGGCGATGAACACTGAAGCTTTCTTT.

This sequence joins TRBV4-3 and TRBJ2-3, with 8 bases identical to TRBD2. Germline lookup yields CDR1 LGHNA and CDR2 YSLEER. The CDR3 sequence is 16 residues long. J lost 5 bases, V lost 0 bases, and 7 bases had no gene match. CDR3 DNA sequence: TGCGCCAGCAGCCAAGATCCCAGCGGGAGTGGAGATACGCAGTATTTT. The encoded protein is CASSQDPSGSGDTQYF.

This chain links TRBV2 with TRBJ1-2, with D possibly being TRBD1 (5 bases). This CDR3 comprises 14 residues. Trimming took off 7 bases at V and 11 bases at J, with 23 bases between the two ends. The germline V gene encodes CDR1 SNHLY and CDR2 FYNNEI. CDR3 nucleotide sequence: TGTGCCAGCACCGGGGGACGGCCGGTTTCCTCGTACACCTTC. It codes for CASTGGRPVSSYTF.

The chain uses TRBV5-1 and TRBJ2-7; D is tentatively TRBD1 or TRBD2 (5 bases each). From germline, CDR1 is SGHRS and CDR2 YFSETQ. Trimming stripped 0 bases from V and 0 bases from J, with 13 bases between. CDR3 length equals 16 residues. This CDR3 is CASSLVGGFGSYEQYF. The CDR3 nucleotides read TGCGCCAGCAGCTTGGTTGGGGGATTTGGCTCCTACGAGCAGTACTTC.

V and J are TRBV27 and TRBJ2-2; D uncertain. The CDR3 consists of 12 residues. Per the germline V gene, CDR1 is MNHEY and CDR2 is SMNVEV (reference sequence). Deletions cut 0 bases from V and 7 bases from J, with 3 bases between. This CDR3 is CASSLSLGELFF. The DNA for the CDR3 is TGTGCCAGCAGTTTATCGCTCGGGGAGCTGTTTTTT.

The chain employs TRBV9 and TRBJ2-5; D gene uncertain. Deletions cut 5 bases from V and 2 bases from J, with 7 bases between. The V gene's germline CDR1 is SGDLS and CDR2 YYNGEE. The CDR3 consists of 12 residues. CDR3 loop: CASSAIQETQYF. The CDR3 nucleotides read TGTGCCAGCAGTGCTATACAAGAGACCCAGTACTTC.

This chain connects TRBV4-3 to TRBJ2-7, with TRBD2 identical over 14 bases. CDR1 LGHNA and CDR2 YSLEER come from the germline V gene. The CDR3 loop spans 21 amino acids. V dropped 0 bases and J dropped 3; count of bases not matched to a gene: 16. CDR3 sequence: CASSQDVQEGLAGARIYEQYF. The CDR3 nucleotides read TGCGCCAGCAGCCAAGATGTACAGGAGGGACTAGCGGGAGCGAGGATCTACGAGCAGTACTTC.

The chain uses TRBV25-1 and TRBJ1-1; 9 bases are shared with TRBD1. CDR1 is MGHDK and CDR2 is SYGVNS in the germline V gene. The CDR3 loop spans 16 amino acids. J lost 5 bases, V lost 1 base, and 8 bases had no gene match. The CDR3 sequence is CASSEFGTGRRTEAFF. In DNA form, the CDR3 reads TGTGCCAGCAGTGAATTCGGGACAGGGAGGAGAACTGAAGCTTTCTTT.

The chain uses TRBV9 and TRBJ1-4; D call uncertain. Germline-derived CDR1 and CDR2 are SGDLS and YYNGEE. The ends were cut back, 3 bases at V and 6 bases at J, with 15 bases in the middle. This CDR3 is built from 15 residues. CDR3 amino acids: CASSATRTGDEKLFF. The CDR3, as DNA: TGTGCCAGCAGCGCCACCCGGACGGGCGATGAAAAACTGTTTTTT.

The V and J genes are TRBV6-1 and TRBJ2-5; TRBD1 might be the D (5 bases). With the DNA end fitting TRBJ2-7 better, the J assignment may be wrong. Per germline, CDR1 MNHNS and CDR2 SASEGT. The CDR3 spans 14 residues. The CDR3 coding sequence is TGTGCCAGCAGTACCCGACAGACCAACTACGAGCAGTACTTC. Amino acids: CASSTRQTNYEQYF.

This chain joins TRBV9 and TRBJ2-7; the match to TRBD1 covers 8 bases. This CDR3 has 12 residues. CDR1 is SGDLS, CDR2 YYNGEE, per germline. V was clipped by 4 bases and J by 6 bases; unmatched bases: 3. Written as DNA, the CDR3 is TGTGCCAGCAGCATAACAGGGGGCGAGCAGTACTTC. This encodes CASSITGGEQYF. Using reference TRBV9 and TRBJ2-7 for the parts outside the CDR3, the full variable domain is DSGVTQTPKHLITATGQRVTLRCSPRSGDLSVYWYQQSLDQGLQFLIQYYNGEERAKGNILERFSAQQFPDLHSELNLSSLELGDSALYFCASSITGGEQYFGPGTRLTVT.

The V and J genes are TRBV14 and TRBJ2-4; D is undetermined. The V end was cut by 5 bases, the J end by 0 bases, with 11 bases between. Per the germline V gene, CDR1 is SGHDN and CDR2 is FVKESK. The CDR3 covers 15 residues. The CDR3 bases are TGTGCCAGCAGCAGCTCCGACTTAGCCAAAAACATTCAGTACTTC. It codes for CASSSSDLAKNIQYF.

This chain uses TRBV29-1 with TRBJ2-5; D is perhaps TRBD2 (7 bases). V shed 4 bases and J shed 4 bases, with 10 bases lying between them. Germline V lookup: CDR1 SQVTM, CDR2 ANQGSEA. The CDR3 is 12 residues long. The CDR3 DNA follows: TGCAGCGTTGGGGGGGGGCTAGAGACCCAGTACTTC. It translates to CSVGGGLETQYF.

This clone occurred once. The CDR3 DNA is TGTGCCAGCAGCGGCAACACCGGGGAGCTGTTTTTT. Amino acid sequence: CASSGNTGELFF. The rearrangement uses TRBV9 and TRBJ2-2; the D is unclear. The CDR3 has 12 amino acids. Trimming shortened V by 3 bases and J by 2 bases, and 2 bases separated the two germline ends. Germline-derived CDR1 and CDR2 are SGDLS and YYNGEE.

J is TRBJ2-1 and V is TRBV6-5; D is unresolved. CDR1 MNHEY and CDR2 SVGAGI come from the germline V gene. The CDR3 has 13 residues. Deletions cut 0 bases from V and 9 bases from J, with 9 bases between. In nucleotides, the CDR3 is TGTGCCAGCAGTTACTCGCGGAGTAGTGAGCAGTTCTTC. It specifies CASSYSRSSEQFF.